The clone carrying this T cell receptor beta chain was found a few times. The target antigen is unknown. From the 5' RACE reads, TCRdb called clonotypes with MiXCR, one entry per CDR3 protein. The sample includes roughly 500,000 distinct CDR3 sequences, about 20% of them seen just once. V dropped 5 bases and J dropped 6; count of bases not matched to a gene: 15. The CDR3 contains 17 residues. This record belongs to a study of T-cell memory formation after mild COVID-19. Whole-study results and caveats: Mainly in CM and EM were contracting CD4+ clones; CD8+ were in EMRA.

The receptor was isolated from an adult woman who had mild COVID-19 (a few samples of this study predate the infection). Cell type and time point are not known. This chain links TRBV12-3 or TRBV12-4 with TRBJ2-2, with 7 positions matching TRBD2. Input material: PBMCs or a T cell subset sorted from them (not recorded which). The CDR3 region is CASSPGSGGTSAGELFF. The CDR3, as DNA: TGTGCCAGCAGTCCCGGCTCGGGGGGTACGAGCGCCGGGGAGCTGTTTTTT.